The source of this T cell receptor beta chain is a study of monozygotic twins with inflammatory bowel disease. Points from the study as a whole: Inverse Simpson values showed less TCRbeta diversity in IBD patients than in their healthy co-twins.

Comments on this clonotype: Its antigen remains unidentified.

Each UMI harboured a 6-nucleotide sample barcode and was appended via template switching. For both chains, the TCRalpha and TCRbeta cDNA went through two nested PCRs of 16 and 9 cycles. TCRdb re-called the 5' RACE reads; every CDR3 protein appears as one record, without DNA. The sample holds 150,000 to 200,000 distinct CDR3 sequences. The germline CDR1 and CDR2 sequences are DFQATT and SNEGSKA (reference sequence). The CDR3 runs 15 residues. V usage is TRBV20-1 and J usage is TRBJ2-3; TCRdb's assignment of TRBD1 cannot be checked, as there is no DNA. The TCR was taken from a human donor with ulcerative colitis or Crohn's disease, or a healthy co-twin of an affected twin (not recorded which). Sequencing was done on a sample of blood. CDR3 region: CSASVRTGVGDTQYF.